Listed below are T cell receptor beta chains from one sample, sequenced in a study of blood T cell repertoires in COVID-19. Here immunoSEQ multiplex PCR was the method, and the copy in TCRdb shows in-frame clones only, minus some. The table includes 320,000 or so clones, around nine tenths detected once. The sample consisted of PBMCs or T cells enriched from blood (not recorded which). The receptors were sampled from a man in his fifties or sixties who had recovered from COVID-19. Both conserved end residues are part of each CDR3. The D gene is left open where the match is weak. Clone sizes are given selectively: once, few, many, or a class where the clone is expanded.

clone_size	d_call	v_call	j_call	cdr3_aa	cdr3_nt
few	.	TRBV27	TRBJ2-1	CASNPLVATNEQFF	TGTGCCAGCAATCCCCTTGTAGCCACCAATGAGCAGTTCTTC
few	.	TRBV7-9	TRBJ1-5	CASSQNGGGNQPQHF	TGTGCCAGCAGCCAGAATGGGGGGGGCAATCAGCCCCAGCATTTT
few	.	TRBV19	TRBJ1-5	CASSAPWGGQISNQPQHF	TGTGCCAGTAGTGCCCCCTGGGGTGGACAAATTAGCAATCAGCCCCAGCATTTT
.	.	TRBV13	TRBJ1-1	CASSLGGGMETEAFF	TGTGCCAGCAGCTTAGGCGGGGGAATGGAAACTGAAGCTTTCTTT
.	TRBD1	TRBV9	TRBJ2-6	CASSDRAGANVLTF	TGTGCCAGCAGTGACAGGGCTGGGGCCAACGTCCTGACTTTC
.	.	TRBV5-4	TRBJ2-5	CASRKNTYNQETQYF	TGTGCCAGCAGAAAGAACACGTATAACCAAGAGACCCAGTACTTC
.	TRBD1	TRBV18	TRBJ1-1	CASSLMGQGLMGGTEAFF	TGTGCCAGCTCACTAATGGGACAGGGCTTGATGGGGGGCACTGAAGCTTTCTTT
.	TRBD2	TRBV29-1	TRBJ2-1	CSVRSGTSGIGEQFF	TGCAGCGTCCGATCCGGGACTAGCGGGATTGGTGAGCAGTTCTTC
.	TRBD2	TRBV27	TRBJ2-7	CASSFLAGGPYEQYF	TGTGCCAGCAGTTTCTTAGCGGGAGGGCCGTACGAGCAGTACTTC
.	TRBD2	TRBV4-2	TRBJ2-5	CASSLAGGKETQYF	TGTGCCAGCAGTCTAGCGGGAGGGAAAGAGACCCAGTACTTC
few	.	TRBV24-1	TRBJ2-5	CATSDFKETQYF	TGTGCCACCAGTGATTTTAAAGAGACCCAGTACTTC
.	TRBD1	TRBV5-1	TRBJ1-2	CASSPGQGLASNYGYTF	TGCGCCAGCAGCCCCGGACAGGGCCTGGCGTCTAACTATGGCTACACCTTC
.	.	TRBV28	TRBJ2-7	CASSLRRYEQYF	TGTGCCAGCAGTTTGCGGAGGTACGAGCAGTACTTC
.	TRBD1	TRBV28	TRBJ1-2	CASSAPSGGAYYGYTF	TGTGCCAGCAGTGCCCCGTCAGGGGGCGCGTACTATGGCTACACCTTC
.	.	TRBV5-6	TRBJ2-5	CASSNEGGGRETQYF	TGTGCCAGCAGCAACGAAGGAGGGGGCCGGGAGACCCAGTACTTC
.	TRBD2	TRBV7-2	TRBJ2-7	CASSPRTSSSYEQYF	TGTGCCAGCAGCCCTCGGACTAGCTCATCCTACGAGCAGTACTTC
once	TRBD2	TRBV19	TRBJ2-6	CASSGPGTSGSSGANVLTF	TGTGCCAGTAGTGGCCCCGGGACTAGCGGGTCCTCTGGGGCCAACGTCCTGACTTTC
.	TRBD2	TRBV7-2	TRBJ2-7	CASRGTPGTSGGGGEQYF	TGTGCCAGTCGAGGGACTCCTGGGACTAGCGGAGGAGGGGGGGAGCAGTACTTC
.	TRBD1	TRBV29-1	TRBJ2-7	CSVAPGQGLYEQYF	TGCAGCGTCGCGCCGGGACAGGGGCTGTACGAGCAGTACTTC
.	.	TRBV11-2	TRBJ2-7	CASTPGLETGWPSYEQYF	TGTGCCAGCACCCCGGGCCTGGAAACAGGGTGGCCTTCCTACGAGCAGTACTTC
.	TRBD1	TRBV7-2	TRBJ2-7	CASSLRQGGEQYF	TGTGCCAGCAGCTTAAGACAGGGGGGCGAGCAGTACTTC
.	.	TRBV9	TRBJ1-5	CASSVGQGYQPQHF	TGTGCCAGCAGCGTAGGGCAGGGATATCAGCCCCAGCATTTT
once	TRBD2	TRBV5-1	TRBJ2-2	CATTFLAGGPTGELFF	TGCGCCACCACATTTCTAGCGGGAGGGCCCACCGGGGAGCTGTTTTTT
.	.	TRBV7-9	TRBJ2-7	CASSLLTYEQYF	TGTGCCAGCAGCTTACTAACCTACGAGCAGTACTTC
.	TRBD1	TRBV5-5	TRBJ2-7	CASSLRSTGGLYEQYF	TGTGCCAGCAGCCTTCGTTCGACAGGGGGCCTTTACGAGCAGTACTTC
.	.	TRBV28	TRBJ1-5	CASSVSNQPQHF	TGTGCCAGCAGCGTCAGCAATCAGCCCCAGCATTTT
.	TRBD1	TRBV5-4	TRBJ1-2	CASSLRDSSPYGYTF	TGTGCCAGCAGCTTGAGGGACAGCAGCCCCTATGGCTACACCTTC
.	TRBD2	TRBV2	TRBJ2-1	CASGGDTYNEQFF	TGTGCCAGCGGGGGGGATACCTACAATGAGCAGTTCTTC
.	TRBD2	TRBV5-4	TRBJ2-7	CASSVTSGGEQYF	TGTGCCAGCAGCGTGACTAGCGGGGGCGAGCAGTACTTC
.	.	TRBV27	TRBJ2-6	CASSSPGVGANVLTF	TGTGCCAGCAGTTCCCCAGGGGTCGGGGCCAACGTCCTGACTTTC
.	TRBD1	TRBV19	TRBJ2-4	CASSISRQGGIQYF	TGTGCCAGTAGTATTTCCCGACAGGGGGGCATTCAGTACTTC
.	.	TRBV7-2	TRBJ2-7	CASSLAPYEQYF	TGTGCCAGCAGCTTAGCCCCATACGAGCAGTACTTC
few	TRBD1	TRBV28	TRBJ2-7	CASTPGQGDYEQYF	TGTGCCAGCACCCCGGGACAGGGGGACTACGAGCAGTACTTC
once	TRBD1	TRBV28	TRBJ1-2	CASSPDRVNGYTF	TGTGCCAGCAGTCCCGACAGGGTAAACGGCTACACCTTC
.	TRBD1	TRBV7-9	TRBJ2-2	CASSLPEGGLSTGELFF	TGTGCCAGCAGCTTACCTGAAGGGGGCTTAAGCACCGGGGAGCTGTTTTTT
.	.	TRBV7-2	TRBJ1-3	CASSQTPSGNTIYF	TGTGCCAGCAGCCAGACACCTTCTGGAAACACCATATATTTT
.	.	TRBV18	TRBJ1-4	CASSPDRTTNEKLFF	TGTGCCAGCTCACCGGACAGAACAACTAATGAAAAACTGTTTTTT
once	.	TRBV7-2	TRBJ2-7	CASSLVSAAGTSYEQYF	TGTGCCAGCAGCTTAGTTAGCGCGGCGGGAACCTCCTACGAGCAGTACTTC
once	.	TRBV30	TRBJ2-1	CAWGSGEQFF	TGTGCCTGGGGATCGGGAGAGCAGTTCTTC
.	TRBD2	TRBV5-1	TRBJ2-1	CASSSGGSLYNEQFF	TGCGCCAGCAGCTCCGGCGGGAGTCTCTACAATGAGCAGTTCTTC
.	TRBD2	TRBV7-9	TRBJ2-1	CASSPRLAGDNEQFF	TGTGCCAGCAGCCCCCGACTAGCGGGAGACAATGAGCAGTTCTTC
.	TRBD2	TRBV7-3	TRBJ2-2	CASSSASGGTGELFF	TGTGCCAGCAGCTCAGCTAGCGGGGGCACCGGGGAGCTGTTTTTT
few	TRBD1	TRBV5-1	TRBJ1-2	CASSGSQGDYGYTF	TGCGCCAGCAGCGGATCACAGGGGGACTATGGCTACACCTTC